This T cell receptor (beta chain) is from a study of shared clonotypes between healthy human individuals. Study-level results: In general, naive subsets displayed greater estimated richness than memory subsets did. Clonotype sharing among donors was expected to depend on sequencing depth.

Trimming took 6 bases from V and 3 from J, leaving 21 bases between them. Germline values: CDR1 SGDLS, CDR2 YYNGEE. This CDR3 has 17 amino acids. Original processing notes: Junction-only immunoSEQ data arrived without quality scores, meaning filtering differed. Some clones are missing from TCRdb's copy, which holds only in-frame ones; the method was immunoSEQ multiplex PCR. The V and J calls and clone size are taken from that table; D and trimming were inferred from the DNA. The sample has about 1.1 million clones; approximately 80% are singletons. A note on this clone: Its antigen is not identified.

Sequenced material: memory CD4+ T cells from PBMCs. Subset in this sample: CD45RA-negative fraction. The receptor comes from a man aged 18 to 30 in good health. Some clones in this sample may be carry-over from other donors' samples. This chain links TRBV9 with TRBJ2-2, with a weak D call TRBD2 (5 bases). The CDR3 loop reads CASNPILGVGDTGELFF. CDR3 sequence (DNA): TGTGCCAGCAACCCGATCTTGGGAGTTGGTGACACCGGGGAGCTGTTTTTT. The variable domain in full, with the rest retrieved from reference TRBV9 and TRBJ2-2, is DSGVTQTPKHLITATGQRVTLRCSPRSGDLSVYWYQQSLDQGLQFLIQYYNGEERAKGNILERFSAQQFPDLHSELNLSSLELGDSALYFCASNPILGVGDTGELFFGEGSRLTVL.